This T cell receptor beta chain was sequenced for a study of shared clonotypes between healthy human individuals. Several immunoSEQ 96-well plates shared each subset's DNA, each plate a replicate. Sequencing was performed with immunoSEQ multiplex PCR; in TCRdb, only in-frame clones are kept and a portion is missing. The table has 2 million to 2.5 million clones, about 95% seen once. Losses at the gene ends were 4 bases for V and 0 bases for J; bases not matched to a gene: 1. This CDR3 is 16 amino acids long. CDR1 and CDR2 from the germline V gene are PRHDT and FYEKMQ (reference sequence). CD8 cells regarded as naive lacked CD45RO, were positively chosen for CCR7, and omitted terminally differentiated effector memory CD45RA+ cells. General observations from the study: Clonotype sharing across a few donors was observed for about 5.2% of naive CD4 clonotypes. At large depth, rarefaction still showed sorted-subset sequencing to be incomplete.

Comment on this clone: Its antigen is undetermined.

The chain employs TRBV13 and TRBJ2-2, with 11 bases aligning to TRBD2. This sequence was found in a man between 18 and 29 years old in good health. The material sequenced was naive CD8+ T cells sorted from blood. The CDR3 reads CASSSTSGANTGELFF. The CDR3 nucleotides are TGTGCCAGCAGCTCGACTAGCGGGGCGAACACCGGGGAGCTGTTTTTT.